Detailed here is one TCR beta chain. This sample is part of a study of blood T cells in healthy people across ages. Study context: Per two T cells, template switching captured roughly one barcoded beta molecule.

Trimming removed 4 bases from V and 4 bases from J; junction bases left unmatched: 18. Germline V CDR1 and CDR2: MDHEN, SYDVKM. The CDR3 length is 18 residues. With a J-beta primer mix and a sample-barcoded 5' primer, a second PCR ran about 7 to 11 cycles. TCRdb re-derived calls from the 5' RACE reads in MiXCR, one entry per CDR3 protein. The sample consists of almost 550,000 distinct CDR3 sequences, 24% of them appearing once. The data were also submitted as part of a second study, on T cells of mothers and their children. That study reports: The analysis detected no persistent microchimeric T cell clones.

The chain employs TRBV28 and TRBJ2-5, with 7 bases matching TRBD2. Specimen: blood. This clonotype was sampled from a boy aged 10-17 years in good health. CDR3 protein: CASSSDPGGGEVGETQYF. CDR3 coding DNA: TGTGCCAGCAGTTCCGACCCGGGGGGAGGGGAAGTGGGAGAGACCCAGTACTTC.